Listed below are T cell receptor beta chains from one sample, sequenced in a study of cytomegalovirus exposure and HLA in healthy donors. This table comes from immunoSEQ multiplex PCR, and its TCRdb copy is limited to in-frame clones, with some not included. The sample holds roughly 110,000 clones, under 80% seen once. The sequencing input was PBMCs. These receptors were obtained from a man in his sixties in good health and CMV-seronegative. Each CDR3 is given without its conserved first and last residue.

V,J,CDR3
TRBV7-9,TRBJ1-4,ASSTTQGQKLF
TRBV19,TRBJ1-1,ASTETGIGTYTEAF
TRBV16,TRBJ2-2,ASIKLDNTGELF
TRBV6-1,TRBJ1-1,ASSFRGLMNTEAF
TRBV5-1,TRBJ2-3,ASSLTAGARADTQY
TRBV19,TRBJ2-7,ASSIWSGNSYEQY
TRBV9,TRBJ1-1,ASSVEAFGSAEAF
TRBV5-1,TRBJ2-3,ASSLLVTSPTDTQY
TRBV4-3,TRBJ2-2,ASSNRRSNTGELF
TRBV4-3,TRBJ1-2,ASSQATTGGDYGYT
TRBV7-9,TRBJ1-3,ASSPLAVGREEVGNTIY
TRBV19,TRBJ1-5,ASSNLAGNQPQH
TRBV9,TRBJ1-3,ASSARQGTTGNTIY
TRBV2,TRBJ1-3,ASKVDRAGNTIY
TRBV5-1,TRBJ2-1,ASSLDGQNNEQF
TRBV7-6,TRBJ1-3,ASSPQTGRYSGNTIY
TRBV18,TRBJ1-4,ASSQDRDIGEKLF
TRBV18,TRBJ2-3,ASSPPRGGGYTDTQY
TRBV6-5,TRBJ1-1,ASNDRNTEAF
TRBV29-1,TRBJ1-2,STPGQGKWDGYT
TRBV28,TRBJ2-4,ASSLTRGRDIQY
TRBV7-2,TRBJ1-1,ASSLGGSTEAF
TRBV6-6,TRBJ2-2,ASSYSDRAGELF
TRBV4-1,TRBJ2-7,ASSQTEIYEQY
TRBV7-2,TRBJ1-4,ASSLTGFREKLF
TRBV9,TRBJ2-3,ASSVNPGSTDTQY
TRBV6-5,TRBJ2-5,ASISEWGGETQY
TRBV28,TRBJ1-5,ASRQGARSNQPQH
TRBV5-4,TRBJ2-1,AIALPSGGSYNEQF
TRBV7-2,TRBJ2-5,ASSSGLVGRETQY
TRBV29-1,TRBJ1-4,SVESPGEKLF
TRBV7-9,TRBJ2-2,ASSLVRGAPPGGELF
TRBV11-2,TRBJ2-1,ASTPTGYGEQF
TRBV7-2,TRBJ2-3,ASRQLGFTDTQY
TRBV7-2,TRBJ2-5,ASSQREQETQY
TRBV5-4,TRBJ2-1,ASSSSGGAGYNEQF
TRBV27,TRBJ1-2,ASRSDRASGYT
TRBV11-2,TRBJ2-1,ASSLPAPLYNEQF
TRBV5-4,TRBJ2-1,ASSPQPGHRYNEQF
TRBV7-2,TRBJ2-7,ASSSPLRGGEQY
TRBV9,TRBJ1-2,ASSDSGIGYT
TRBV10-3,TRBJ2-3,AIRDPGLASDTQY
TRBV5-1,TRBJ2-3,ASSEPGGADTQY
TRBV4-3,TRBJ2-1,ASRTSGGRGEQF
TRBV7-8,TRBJ1-6,ASSLQGRYNSPLH
TRBV7-9,TRBJ2-7,ASSLTGRPYEQY
TRBV14,TRBJ1-5,ASSQSPRRGGGWQPQH
TRBV5-6,TRBJ2-3,ASSSGTSGATDTQY
TRBV5-1,TRBJ1-1,ASRPEPGNTEAF
TRBV2,TRBJ2-1,ASRAGTSRYEQF
TRBV19,TRBJ1-4,ASKTGSPNEKLF
TRBV2,TRBJ2-5,ASSRDSQETQY
TRBV5-1,TRBJ2-7,ASSLVVASISYEQY
TRBV4-3,TRBJ1-4,ASSQDLPRGGTNEKLF
TRBV5-1,TRBJ1-2,ASSLSPGGGIGVYGYT